This TCR beta chain stems from a study of glioma-infiltrating T cells. Using RNA template, CDR3s of TCR alpha and beta were amplified with iRepertoire arm-PCR. TCRdb ran MiXCR on the multiplex PCR reads and lists one entry per CDR3 protein. The sample lists 85,000 to 110,000 distinct CDR3 sequences; 29% were seen once. As for this clonotype: Just one base apart from a much larger clone, this may be a read error.

Trimming took off 3 bases at V and 5 bases at J, with 10 bases between the two ends. The CDR3 is 13 residues long. Germline V gene lookup returns CDR1 KGHSH and CDR2 LQKENI. This TCR derives from a human donor with low-grade glioma or glioblastoma, undergoing nonglioma brain surgery, or in good health (not recorded which). The sequenced sample was glioma tissue, nonneoplastic brain tissue, or PBMCs (not recorded which). This chain links TRBV18 with TRBJ2-5; D gene ambiguous. The CDR3 spells CASSPPVVETQYF. CDR3 bases: TGTGCCAGCTCACCGCCGGTAGTTGAGACCCAGTACTTC.